This T cell receptor (beta chain) derives from a study of CD8+CD57+ T cells in acquired aplastic anemia (dated by TCRdb to the late 2010s). With respect to the entire study: On average, sorted CD4+ and CD8+ cells yielded around 3.1 ug of extracted DNA, with a range of 0.2 to 27.4 ug. A CD8+CD57+ expansion meant a frequency higher than the mean frequency seen in healthy subjects.

The sample holds many counts of this clonotype. The clone's antigen remains unknown. One base away there is no much larger clone; base qualities are not given. Expansion of CD8+CD57+ cells had been shown by flow cytometry in the patients chosen for sequencing. All patients had severe acquired aplastic anemia diagnosed by International Study of Aplastic Anemia and Agranulocytosis and Camitta criteria. No therapy had been received by the patients at the time of blood sampling. In this study, sorted CD4+ and CD8+ T cells from the blood of healthy subjects and of severe aplastic anemia patients had their TCR repertoires deep-sequenced. In the USA, patient enrollment took place under clinicaltrials.gov protocols 00001620, 01623167, 00001397, 00071045, 00081523 and 00961064. Ficoll-Paque density gradient centrifugation was used to isolate peripheral blood mononuclear cells. Before DNA extraction, CD4+ and CD8+ T cells were sorted with FACS or magnetic beads.

Cut back by 4 bases and 8 bases, the V and J ends lie 14 bases apart. Its CDR3 holds 13 amino acids, cysteine through phenylalanine. Kept here is only the CDR3 DNA, which spans 39 bases and is read in frame from base 1. For CDR1 and CDR2, the germline V gene lists SGHDN and FVKESK. The study at large found these results: Around 27 CD8+ CDR3 sequences were found in both patients and controls but appeared to be highly expressed in patients and within the immunodominant clones of the patients. Between patients and healthy controls, no significant difference in CD8+ Simpson's diversity was found (P=0.060).

TCR beta VDJ combination and CDR3 sequence profiling used genomic DNA as the template. An Illumina HiSeq 2000 was used for TCR repertoire sequencing. The study's own analysis went as follows. Repertoire assessment relied on Simpson's diversity index, CDR3 size and DJ length profiles, and TRBV/TRBJ rearrangement plots. The immunodominant clone was defined as the most abundant DNA sequence in deep sequencing data. CDR3 amino acid sequences were checked for sharing between subjects and were compared against published repertoires and the VDJdb database. TCRdb trimmed public reads at Q25 via fastp, called clones via MiXCR and kept in-frame beta chains. CDR3 protein sequences are deduplicated, and each keeps its most common genes and DNA. The V and J calls follow TCRdb's processing rather than the paper's. The sample data list 400,000 to 600,000 distinct CDR3 sequences, and under 40% of these were observed just once. The top ten clones comprise around 0.82% of the sample.

Rearrangement joined TRBV14 to TRBJ1-2; TRBD1 is possibly the D segment (6 matching bases). Specimen: sorted CD4+, CD8+, or CD8+CD57+ T cells (not recorded which) from PBMCs. The sequence was collected from a human donor with aplastic anemia. Read as DNA, the sequence is TGTGCCAGCAGCCTCTGGGACAACCTGGGCTACACCTTC. This sequence encodes CASSLWDNLGYTF.